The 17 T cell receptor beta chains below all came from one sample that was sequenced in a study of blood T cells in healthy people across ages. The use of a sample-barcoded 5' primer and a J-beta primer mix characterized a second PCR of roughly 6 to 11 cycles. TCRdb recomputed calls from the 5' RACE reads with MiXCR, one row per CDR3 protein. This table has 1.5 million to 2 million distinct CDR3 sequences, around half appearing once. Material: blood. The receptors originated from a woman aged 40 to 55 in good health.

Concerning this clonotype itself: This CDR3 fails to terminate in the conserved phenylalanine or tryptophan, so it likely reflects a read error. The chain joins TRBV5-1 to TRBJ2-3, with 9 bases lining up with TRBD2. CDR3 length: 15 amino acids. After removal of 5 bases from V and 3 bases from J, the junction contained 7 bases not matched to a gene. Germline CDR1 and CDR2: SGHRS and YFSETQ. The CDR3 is CASSKLTSGTDTQYL. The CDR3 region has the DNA TGCGCCAGCAGTAAACTGACTAGCGGAACAGATACGCAGTATCTT.

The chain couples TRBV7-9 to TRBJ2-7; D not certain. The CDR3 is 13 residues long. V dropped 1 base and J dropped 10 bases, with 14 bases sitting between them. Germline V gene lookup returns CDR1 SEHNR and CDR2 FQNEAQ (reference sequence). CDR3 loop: CASSLEINLDQYF. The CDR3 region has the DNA TGTGCCAGCAGCTTAGAAATCAACTTGGATCAGTACTTC.

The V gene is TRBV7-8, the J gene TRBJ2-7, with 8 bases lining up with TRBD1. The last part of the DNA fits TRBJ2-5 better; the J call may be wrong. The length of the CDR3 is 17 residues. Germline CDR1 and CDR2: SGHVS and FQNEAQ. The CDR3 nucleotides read TGTGCCAGCAGCTCTAGGGACAGGTCGGGGTTTCAAGAGACCCAGTACTTC. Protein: CASSSRDRSGFQETQYF.

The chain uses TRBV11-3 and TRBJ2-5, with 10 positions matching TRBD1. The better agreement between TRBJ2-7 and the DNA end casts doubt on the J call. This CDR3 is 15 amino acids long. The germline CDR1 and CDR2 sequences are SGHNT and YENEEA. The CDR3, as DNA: TGTGCCAGCAGCCCCGGGACAGGGGCGTTGTGCGAGCAGTACTTC. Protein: CASSPGTGALCEQYF.

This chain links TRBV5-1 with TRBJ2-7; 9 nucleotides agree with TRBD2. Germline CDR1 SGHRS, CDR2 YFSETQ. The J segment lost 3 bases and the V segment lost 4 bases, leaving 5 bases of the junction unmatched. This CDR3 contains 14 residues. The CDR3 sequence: CASSQLAGLYEQYF. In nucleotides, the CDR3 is TGCGCCAGCAGCCAACTAGCGGGCCTCTACGAGCAGTACTTC.

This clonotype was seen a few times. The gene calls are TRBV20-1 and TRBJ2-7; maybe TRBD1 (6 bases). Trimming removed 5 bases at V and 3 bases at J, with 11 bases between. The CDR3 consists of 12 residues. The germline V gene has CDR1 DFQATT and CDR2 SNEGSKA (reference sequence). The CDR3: CSAPGQLYEQYF. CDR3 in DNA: TGCAGTGCTCCTGGACAGCTCTACGAGCAGTACTTC.

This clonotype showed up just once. As DNA, the CDR3 is TGTGCCAGCAGCTTAGTCGGGACAGGCAAAAACATTCAGTACTTC. Translated, it gives CASSLVGTGKNIQYF. This sequence joins TRBV11-2 and TRBJ2-4; 8 bases align to TRBD1. The CDR3 contains 15 residues. V gave up 1 base and J gave up 3 bases; unmatched junction bases: 2. The germline gives CDR1 SGHAT, CDR2 FQNNGV.

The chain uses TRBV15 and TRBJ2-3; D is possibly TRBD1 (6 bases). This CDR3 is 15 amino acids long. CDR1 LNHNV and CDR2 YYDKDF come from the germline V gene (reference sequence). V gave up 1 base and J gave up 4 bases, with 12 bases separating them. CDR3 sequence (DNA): TGTGCCACCAGCAGAGGGGCAGGGGTGGCAGATACGCAGTATTTT. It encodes CATSRGAGVADTQYF.

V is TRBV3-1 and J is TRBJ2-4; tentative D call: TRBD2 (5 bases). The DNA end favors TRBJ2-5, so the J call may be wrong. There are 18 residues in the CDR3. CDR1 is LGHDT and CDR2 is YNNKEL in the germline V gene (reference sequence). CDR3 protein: CASSQDQFEEVLEETQYF. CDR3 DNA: TGTGCCAGCAGCCAAGATCAGTTTGAGGAGGTTTTGGAAGAGACCCAGTACTTC.

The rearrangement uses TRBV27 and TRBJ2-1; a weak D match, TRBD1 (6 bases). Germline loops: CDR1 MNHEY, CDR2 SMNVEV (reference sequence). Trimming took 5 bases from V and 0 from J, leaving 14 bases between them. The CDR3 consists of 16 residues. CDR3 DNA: TGTGCCAGCAGTCCGGGGACAAAAAGCTCCTACAATGAGCAGTTCTTC. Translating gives CASSPGTKSSYNEQFF.

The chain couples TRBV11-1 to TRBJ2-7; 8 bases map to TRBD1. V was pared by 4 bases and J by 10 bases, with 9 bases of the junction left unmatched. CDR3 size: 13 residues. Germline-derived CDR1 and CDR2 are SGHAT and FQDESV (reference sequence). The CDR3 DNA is TGTGCCAGCAGCTACAGGGACAGGAGTGAACAGTACTTC. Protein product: CASSYRDRSEQYF.

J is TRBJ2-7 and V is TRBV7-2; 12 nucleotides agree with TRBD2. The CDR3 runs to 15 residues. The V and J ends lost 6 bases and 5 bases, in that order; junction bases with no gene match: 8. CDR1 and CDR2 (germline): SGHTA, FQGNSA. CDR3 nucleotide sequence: TGTGCCAGCAGACCTAGCGGGGGGGCCCTGAACGAGCAGTACTTC. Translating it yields CASRPSGGALNEQYF.

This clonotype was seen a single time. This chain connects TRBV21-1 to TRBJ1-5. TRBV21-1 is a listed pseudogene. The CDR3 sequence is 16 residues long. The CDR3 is CASSKAERSHYQPQHF. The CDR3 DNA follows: TGTGCCAGCAGCAAAGCTGAAAGAAGTCATTATCAGCCCCAGCATTTT.

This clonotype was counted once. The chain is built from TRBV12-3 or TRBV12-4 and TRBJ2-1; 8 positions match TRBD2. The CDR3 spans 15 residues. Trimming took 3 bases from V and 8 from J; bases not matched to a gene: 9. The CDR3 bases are TGTGCCAGCAGTTTCGACGGGGGGGGTCAGGATGAGCAGTTCTTC. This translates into CASSFDGGGQDEQFF.

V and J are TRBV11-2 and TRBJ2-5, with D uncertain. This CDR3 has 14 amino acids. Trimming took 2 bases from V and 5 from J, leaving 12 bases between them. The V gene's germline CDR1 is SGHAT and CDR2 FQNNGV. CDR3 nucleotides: TGTGCCAGCAGCTTATGGATGGTTAGGGAGACCCAGTACTTC. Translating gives CASSLWMVRETQYF.

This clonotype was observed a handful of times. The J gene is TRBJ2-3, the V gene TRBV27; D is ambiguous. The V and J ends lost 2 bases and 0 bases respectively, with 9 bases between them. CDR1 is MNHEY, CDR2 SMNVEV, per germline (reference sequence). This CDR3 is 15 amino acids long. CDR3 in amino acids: CASSLLLGSTDTQYF. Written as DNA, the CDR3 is TGTGCCAGCAGTTTACTGTTGGGGAGCACAGATACGCAGTATTTT.

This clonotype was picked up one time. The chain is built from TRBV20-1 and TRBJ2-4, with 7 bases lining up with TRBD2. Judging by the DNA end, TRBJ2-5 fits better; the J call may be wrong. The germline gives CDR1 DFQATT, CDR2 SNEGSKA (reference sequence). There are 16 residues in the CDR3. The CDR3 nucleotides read TGCAGTGCTAGTGGGGGAGGGAGCGGGCCCCAAGAGACCCAGTACTTC. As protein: CSASGGGSGPQETQYF.